The clone carrying this TCR beta chain was seen a few times. Trimming took 4 bases from V and 3 from J; bases not matched to a gene: 4. CDR3 length: 14 amino acids. Germline V gene lookup returns CDR1 SGHDN and CDR2 FVKESK. The method was immunoSEQ multiplex PCR; TCRdb's version includes in-frame clones alone and lacks a portion of them. The sample includes around 250,000 clones, roughly 83% seen only once; the top ten take approximately 2.1%. The data belong to a study of blood T cell repertoires in COVID-19. The chain joins TRBV14 to TRBJ1-2, with TRBD1 matching 8 bases. Sequenced material: PBMCs or T cells enriched from blood (not recorded which). The TCR was taken from a woman aged 45 to 65 who had recovered from COVID-19. The CDR3 reads CASSLMTGDYGYTF. The CDR3 DNA follows: TGTGCCAGCAGCCTTATGACAGGGGACTATGGCTACACCTTC.